Each of the 5 T cell receptor beta chains below was sequenced from the same sample in a study of blood T cell repertoires in COVID-19 (dated by TCRdb to 2018 to 2021). Library preparation was by the immunoSEQ multiplex PCR assay. The clones in this table, taken by TCRdb from immuneACCESS, are in-frame only. Not every clone is retained; where verified, under half of the shortfall comes from an unresolved V gene, and the cause of the rest is unknown. For this sample the table gives about 400,000 clones, of which nearly 90% were detected only once. The ten largest make up 1.7% of the sample. What was sequenced was PBMCs or T cells enriched from blood (not recorded which). These receptor sequences come from a woman younger than 45 who had recovered from COVID-19.

The rearrangement links TRBV30 to TRBJ1-4; possibly TRBD1 for D (5 bases). V was shortened by 5 bases and J by 13 bases, with 32 bases between the two germline ends. CDR1 GTSNPN and CDR2 SVGIG come from the germline V gene (reference sequence). This CDR3 has 17 amino acids. The CDR3 DNA reads TGTGCCTGGGAAGGTGGGGCGGCAGGGCTCGGCGGTTTTCCACTGTTTTTT. It encodes CAWEGGAAGLGGFPLFF.

This clone was counted between two and nine times. The J gene is TRBJ2-7, the V gene TRBV3-1 (or the pseudogene TRBV3-2); TRBD2 aligns across 14 bases. From germline, CDR1 is LGHDT and CDR2 YNNKEL (reference sequence). The CDR3 totals 15 residues. V was pared by 3 bases and J by 7 bases, with 5 bases of the junction left unmatched. CDR3 in DNA: TGTGCCAGCAGCCAGACTAGCGGGAGGGAGTGGGAGCAGTACTTC. It encodes CASSQTSGREWEQYF.

The V gene is TRBV6-4, the J gene TRBJ2-1, with 7 bases identical to TRBD2. V shed 4 bases and J 10 bases; nucleotides not matched to a gene: 7. Per the germline V gene, CDR1 is MRHNA and CDR2 is SNTAGT. This CDR3 comprises 13 residues. The CDR3 DNA reads as TGTGCCAGCAGTGCCTCGACTAGCCAGGAGCAGTTCTTC. This encodes CASSASTSQEQFF.

This chain connects TRBV30 to TRBJ1-2; D call uncertain. Per germline, CDR1 GTSNPN and CDR2 SVGIG (reference sequence). V gave up 0 bases and J gave up 0 bases, with 11 bases separating them. This CDR3 region has 15 residues. This CDR3 is CAWSVVQKANYGYTF. The CDR3, as DNA: TGTGCCTGGAGTGTGGTTCAGAAAGCTAACTATGGCTACACCTTC.

The chain has TRBV19 and TRBJ1-1, with TRBD1 identical over 7 bases. The V segment lost 5 bases and the J segment 3 bases; nucleotides outside the gene matches: 9. The CDR3 extends over 15 amino acids. Germline CDR1 LNHDA, CDR2 SQIVND (reference sequence). This CDR3 is CASSPRQGGYTEAFF. The CDR3 nucleotides read TGTGCCAGTAGTCCCCGACAGGGTGGGTACACTGAAGCTTTCTTT.